These 7 T cell receptor beta chains originate from one sample sequenced in a study of OX40 agonist ivuxolimab in advanced cancers. The method behind the library was the immunoSEQ multiplex PCR assay. TCRdb mirrors the immuneACCESS table, restricted to in-frame sequences. Some clones are absent from its copies; in checked studies, under half trace to an unresolved V gene, and the reason for the others is unknown. A total of about 48,000 clones appear in this sample, 82% of them only once. The ten top clones hold 1.5% to 2% of the sample. This sample comprised CD4+ or CD8+ T cells sorted from blood, obtained in a trial of the OX40 agonist ivuxolimab. These receptors originate from an adult with an advanced solid tumor such as melanoma, head and neck, liver or kidney cancer.

The rearrangement uses TRBV7-2 and TRBJ1-4, with a weak D call TRBD1 (5 bases). The germline gives CDR1 SGHTA, CDR2 FQGNSA. V lost 4 bases and J 5 bases, leaving 14 bases between the germline ends. The CDR3 totals 15 residues. CDR3 loop: CASSSTTARNEKLFF. CDR3 DNA: TGTGCCAGCAGCTCTACGACAGCTCGGAATGAAAAACTGTTTTTT.

By frequency in the sample, this clone is medium-sized. The genes are TRBV7-2 and TRBJ1-5; 8 nucleotides agree with TRBD1. The trim removed 4 bases at V and 4 bases at J, leaving 3 bases unmatched. The CDR3 sequence is 14 residues long. Germline loops: CDR1 SGHTA, CDR2 FQGNSA. The CDR3 nucleotides read TGTGCCAGCAGCTCAACAGGGGGGAATCAGCCCCAGCATTTT. It translates to CASSSTGGNQPQHF.

The chain carries TRBV6-1 and TRBJ2-1; maybe TRBD1 (6 bases). Trimming took off 3 bases at V and 7 bases at J, with 7 bases between the two ends. Germline CDR1 is MNHNS and CDR2 is SASEGT. This CDR3 region has 12 residues. CDR3 loop: CASSDTGNEQFF. The CDR3 nucleotides read TGTGCCAGCAGTGATACAGGGAATGAGCAGTTCTTC.

The chain links TRBV19 to TRBJ1-2; D is perhaps TRBD1 (5 bases). The germline V and J ends were trimmed by 4 bases and 8 bases, with 8 bases remaining between them. CDR1 is LNHDA and CDR2 is SQIVND in the germline V gene (reference sequence). The CDR3 loop spans 11 amino acids. CDR3 loop: CASSKAGGYTF. CDR3 bases: TGTGCCAGTAGTAAGGCAGGGGGCTACACCTTC.

This clone was found once. At the DNA level, this CDR3 is encoded by other sequences in the same sample as well. V gene TRBV6-5 combines with J gene TRBJ1-1; D ambiguous. With 6 bases removed from V and 5 bases from J, the gap between germline ends came to 13 bases. The length of the CDR3 is 13 residues. Germline CDR1 reads MNHEY; CDR2 reads SVGAGI. The CDR3 DNA reads TGTGCCAGCAGCCTCTCAAGGGAGACTGAAGCTTTCTTT. Translation gives CASSLSRETEAFF.

The gene calls are TRBV5-1 and TRBJ2-5; D gene unclear. Trimming left V 1 base short and J 5 bases short, with 15 bases between. Germline V gene data show CDR1 as SGHRS and CDR2 as YFSETQ. The CDR3 contains 15 residues. The CDR3 loop reads CASSLQDPAGETQYF. DNA of the CDR3: TGCGCCAGCAGCTTGCAGGACCCAGCTGGGGAGACCCAGTACTTC. The full variable domain, rest sourced from reference TRBV5-1 and TRBJ2-5, is KAGVTQTPRYLIKTRGQQVTLSCSPISGHRSVSWYQQTPGQGLQFLFEYFSETQRNKGNFPGRFSGRQFSNSRSEMNVSTLELGDSALYLCASSLQDPAGETQYFGPGTRLLVL.

CDR3 loop: CASSPRGGANVLTF. The CDR3 DNA is TGTGCCAGCAGCCCTCGGGGTGGGGCCAACGTCCTGACTTTC. The rearrangement uses TRBV7-9 and TRBJ2-6; TRBD2 is a possible D gene (5 bases). V dropped 5 bases and J dropped 3 bases, with 8 bases sitting between them. The CDR3 has 14 amino acids. Germline V CDR1 and CDR2: SEHNR, FQNEAQ (reference sequence).